The 30 T cell receptor beta chains below come from one sample, sequenced in a study of T cell responses to AZD1222 COVID-19 vaccine. Sequencing was performed with immunoSEQ multiplex PCR; in TCRdb, only in-frame clones are kept and a portion is missing. The sample includes around 99,000 clones, approximately 90% of them seen just once. The input for sequencing was peripheral blood, taken 28 days after the second AZD1222 dose. Receptor source: an adult who received the AZD1222 COVID-19 vaccine.

V gene TRBV6-5 combines with J gene TRBJ2-5; D assignment may be TRBD1 or TRBD2 (5 bases each). CDR3 length: 16 amino acids. Trimming removed 2 bases from V and 5 bases from J, with 18 bases in between. Germline CDR1 reads MNHEY; CDR2 reads SVGAGI. The DNA of the CDR3 is TGTGCCAGCAGTTACGCCCCCGGGACCGGTGGGGAGACCCAGTACTTC. Its translation: CASSYAPGTGGETQYF.

J is TRBJ2-6 and V is TRBV27; 7 positions match TRBD2. This CDR3 has 18 amino acids. The V segment lost 5 bases and the J segment 2 bases; nucleotides outside the gene matches: 12. Germline-derived CDR1 and CDR2 are MNHEY and SMNVEV (reference sequence). CDR3 DNA: TGTGCCAGCAGTCACTGGGGAGGGGTGGTGCCTGGGGCCAACGTCCTGACTTTC. Translation gives CASSHWGGVVPGANVLTF.

This rearrangement joins TRBV19 to TRBJ2-5; D is perhaps TRBD1 (5 bases). This CDR3 has 14 residues. The germline V gene encodes CDR1 LNHDA and CDR2 SQIVND (reference sequence). Trimming pared 5 bases from V and 2 bases from J, leaving 12 bases between. The CDR3 loop is CASSHRQLQETQYF. The CDR3 region has the DNA TGTGCCAGTAGTCATCGACAGTTACAAGAGACCCAGTACTTC.

This chain joins TRBV28 and TRBJ2-7, with 10 bases identical to TRBD1. CDR3 length: 13 amino acids. The germline V gene encodes CDR1 MDHEN and CDR2 SYDVKM. V lost 5 bases and J lost 5; bases outside the gene matches: 3. The CDR3 DNA is TGTGCCAGCAGTCAGACAGGGGGCGACGAGCAGTACTTC. Translated, it gives CASSQTGGDEQYF.

The chain couples TRBV7-9 to TRBJ1-1; D not certain. Germline V lookup: CDR1 SEHNR, CDR2 FQNEAQ (reference sequence). The V gene lost 5 bases and the J gene lost 1 base, with 5 bases spanning the gap. The CDR3 covers 12 residues. CDR3 amino acids: CASSPWNTEAFF. DNA of the CDR3: TGTGCCAGCAGCCCTTGGAACACTGAAGCTTTCTTT.

The genes are TRBV7-2 and TRBJ1-2, with no clear D. Trimming left V 1 base short and J 5 bases short, with 11 bases between. CDR1 is SGHTA, CDR2 FQGNSA, per germline. The CDR3 has 14 amino acids. The CDR3, as DNA: TGTGCCAGCAGCTTAGTAGCTGGGGAATATGGCTACACCTTC. Protein sequence: CASSLVAGEYGYTF.

The chain recombines TRBV10-1 with TRBJ1-1; no clear D gene. Germline loops: CDR1 WNHNN, CDR2 SYGVQD (reference sequence). Trimming took 8 bases from V and 1 from J, leaving 11 bases between them. CDR3 size: 13 residues. The CDR3 sequence is CASSAVWNTEAFF. CDR3 in DNA: TGCGCCAGCTCGGCCGTTTGGAACACTGAAGCTTTCTTT.

The chain couples TRBV30 to TRBJ1-1; D uncertain. The CDR3 runs 15 residues. V was shortened by 2 bases and J by 1 base, with 14 bases between the two germline ends. Per the germline V gene, CDR1 is GTSNPN and CDR2 is SVGIG (reference sequence). The CDR3 loop reads CAWSTRLGRNTEAFF. CDR3 in DNA: TGTGCCTGGAGTACTCGATTGGGAAGGAACACTGAAGCTTTCTTT.

This sequence joins TRBV21-1 and TRBJ2-7; the D call TRBD2 from the table was never checked on the DNA. TRBV21-1 is classified as a pseudogene. The CDR3 is 17 residues long. CDR3: CASSPDPTRLVGYEQYF. Here the CDR3 DNA reads TGTGCCAGCAGCCCAGACCCTACACGACTAGTGGGCTACGAGCAGTACTTC.

The genes are TRBV4-1 and TRBJ2-3; 15 bases are shared with TRBD2. CDR3 length equals 17 residues. Looked up from germline, CDR1 is MGHRA and CDR2 is YSYEKL. The ends lost 3 bases at V and 4 bases at J; junction bases unmatched: 5. The CDR3 spells CASSHARTSGGADTQYF. DNA of the CDR3: TGCGCCAGCAGCCACGCCAGGACTAGCGGGGGGGCAGATACGCAGTATTTT.

The count of this clone is one. The chain carries TRBV2 and TRBJ2-5; TRBD2 agrees at 10 bases. Trimming took 6 bases from V and 1 from J; bases not matched to a gene: 5. Germline V gene data show CDR1 as SNHLY and CDR2 as FYNNEI. The CDR3 runs to 15 residues. The CDR3 DNA reads TGTGCCAGCAGCCGACGGACTAGCGGCCAAGAGACCCAGTACTTC. Protein product: CASSRRTSGQETQYF.

This rearrangement joins TRBV15 to TRBJ1-3; the D is unclear. V gave up 8 bases and J gave up 1 base, with 6 bases separating them. The CDR3 has 12 amino acids. Germline V lookup: CDR1 LNHNV, CDR2 YYDKDF (reference sequence). CDR3 bases: TGTGCCACCCAAATATCTGGAAACACCATATATTTT. Protein sequence: CATQISGNTIYF.

This clone was seen a single time. The V call is TRBV19, the J call TRBJ2-3; D gene ambiguous. CDR1 and CDR2 (germline): LNHDA, SQIVND (reference sequence). The V end lost 3 bases, the J end lost 0 bases, and 13 bases lay between the germline ends. This CDR3 is 16 amino acids long. The CDR3 is CASSMVSPPSTDTQYF. The CDR3 DNA is TGTGCCAGTAGTATGGTCAGTCCTCCTAGCACAGATACGCAGTATTTT.

This clone has more than one count but fewer than ten. The chain recombines TRBV6-4 with TRBJ2-3, with 9 bases fitting TRBD2. The CDR3 spans 16 residues. Trimming at V came to 0 bases and at J to 3 bases, leaving 4 bases not matched to a gene. The germline CDR1 and CDR2 sequences are MRHNA and SNTAGT. Written as DNA, the CDR3 is TGTGCCAGCAGTGACTCGCCTAGCGGGGAAACAGATACGCAGTATTTT. This gives the protein CASSDSPSGETDTQYF.

The chain carries TRBV6-5 and TRBJ1-3; D gene ambiguous. CDR1 MNHEY and CDR2 SVGAGI come from the germline V gene. V lost 10 bases to trimming and J lost 1 base, with 11 bases between them. This CDR3 region has 13 residues. Here the CDR3 reads CAIPLGSGNTIYF. CDR3 DNA: TGTGCCATCCCACTGGGTTCTGGAAACACCATATATTTT.

This chain joins TRBV5-1 and TRBJ2-7; maybe TRBD1 (5 bases). Trimming removed 6 bases at V and 3 bases at J, with 13 bases between. CDR1 is SGHRS and CDR2 is YFSETQ in the germline V gene. This CDR3 is 13 amino acids long. The CDR3 here is CASKLAQGYEQYF. DNA of the CDR3: TGCGCCAGCAAACTCGCTCAGGGCTACGAGCAGTACTTC.

Only one count was recorded for this clone. The gene calls are TRBV6-6 and TRBJ2-2; D uncertain. Trimming shortened V by 3 bases and J by 4 bases, and 9 bases separated the two germline ends. This CDR3 has 14 residues. The germline V gene encodes CDR1 MNHNY and CDR2 SVGAGI (reference sequence). The CDR3 spells CASSYSVGTGELFF. Here the CDR3 DNA reads TGTGCCAGCAGTTATTCAGTTGGCACCGGGGAGCTGTTTTTT.

The chain uses TRBV7-9 and TRBJ2-5; 7 bases fit TRBD1. This CDR3 comprises 15 residues. CDR1 SEHNR and CDR2 FQNEAQ come from the germline V gene (reference sequence). Germline trimming cut 5 bases from V and 4 bases from J; bases unmatched to any gene: 10. CDR3 DNA sequence: TGTGCCAGCAGCCGGGACAGCTATACCGGAGAGACCCAGTACTTC. This gives the protein CASSRDSYTGETQYF.

The chain is built from TRBV5-1 and TRBJ2-1, with 13 positions matching TRBD2. In germline, CDR1 is SGHRS, CDR2 YFSETQ. V was pared by 3 bases and J by 6 bases, with 3 bases of the junction left unmatched. The length of the CDR3 is 15 residues. CDR3 coding DNA: TGCGCCAGCAGCTATCGGACTAGCGGGGGCAATGAGCAGTTCTTC. This gives the protein CASSYRTSGGNEQFF.

The V call is TRBV12-3 or TRBV12-4, the J call TRBJ1-2, with 8 bases matching TRBD1. V shed 2 bases, J shed 8 bases, and the junction held 4 bases outside the gene matches. The CDR3 consists of 13 residues. CDR3 residues: CASSLQGARGYTF. DNA for the CDR3: TGTGCCAGCAGTTTACAGGGGGCGCGAGGCTACACCTTC.

V and J are TRBV7-2 and TRBJ2-1; D gene ambiguous. This CDR3 has 13 residues. The germline V gene encodes CDR1 SGHTA and CDR2 FQGNSA. V was pared by 3 bases and J by 12 bases, with 15 bases between. The CDR3 reads CASSLRTDLGQFF. CDR3 nucleotide sequence: TGTGCCAGCAGCTTGAGGACGGACCTTGGGCAGTTCTTC.

This clone was seen just once. Here the CDR3 reads CASSSGQGNSPLHF. In DNA form, the CDR3 reads TGTGCCAGCAGCAGTGGACAGGGGAATTCACCCCTCCACTTT. The genes are TRBV6-5 and TRBJ1-6, with 9 bases matching TRBD1. The V gene's germline CDR1 is MNHEY and CDR2 SVGAGI. The CDR3 contains 14 residues. Trimming removed 6 bases from V and 7 bases from J; junction bases left unmatched: 4.

The rearrangement uses TRBV4-1 and TRBJ1-2; D is undetermined. CDR1 and CDR2 (germline): MGHRA, YSYEKL. Trimming left V 0 bases short and J 7 bases short, with 15 bases between. The length of the CDR3 is 15 residues. The CDR3 reads CASSQDTGSGFGYTF. CDR3 nucleotide sequence: TGCGCCAGCAGCCAAGATACCGGGTCTGGTTTTGGCTACACCTTC.

The chain joins TRBV12-3 or TRBV12-4 to TRBJ1-5; D is possibly TRBD1 (6 bases). This CDR3 has 13 amino acids. V was trimmed by 4 bases and J by 4 bases, leaving 8 bases between them. In nucleotides, the CDR3 is TGTGCCAGCAGTTCCGACAGGAATCAGCCCCAGCATTTT. Protein product: CASSSDRNQPQHF.

The count of this clone is one. The chain employs TRBV2 and TRBJ1-3; D unresolved. Germline V lookup: CDR1 SNHLY, CDR2 FYNNEI. With 6 bases removed from V and 0 bases from J, the gap between germline ends came to 9 bases. The CDR3 runs to 14 residues. The CDR3 is CASRRQRSGNTIYF. In DNA form, the CDR3 reads TGTGCCAGCAGGAGGCAGCGCTCTGGAAACACCATATATTTT.

The chain combines TRBV28 with TRBJ2-5, with a possible D match to TRBD1 (5 bases). The CDR3 is made up of 13 amino acids. Looked up from germline, CDR1 is MDHEN and CDR2 is SYDVKM. V dropped 7 bases and J dropped 5 bases, with 14 bases sitting between them. The CDR3 spells CASNTRVVETQYF. CDR3 sequence (DNA): TGTGCCAGCAATACCAGGGTGGTGGAGACCCAGTACTTC.

V gene TRBV28 combines with J gene TRBJ1-2; 7 positions match TRBD1. The V gene end was trimmed by 2 bases and the J gene end by 0 bases; junction bases not matched to a gene: 3. In germline, CDR1 is MDHEN, CDR2 SYDVKM. The CDR3 spans 15 residues. CDR3 nucleotides: TGTGCCAGCAGTTTAAAGGGGGCTGCTAACTATGGCTACACCTTC. This translates into CASSLKGAANYGYTF.

V gene TRBV6-2 or TRBV6-3 combines with J gene TRBJ2-7, with 8 bases identical to TRBD1. Germline V gene lookup returns CDR1 MNHEY and CDR2 SVGEGT. Trimming at V came to 2 bases and at J to 0 bases, leaving 3 bases not matched to a gene. CDR3 length equals 15 residues. The CDR3 DNA sequence: TGTGCCAGCAGTTACGGTACAGGGGGCTCCTACGAGCAGTACTTC. Amino acid sequence: CASSYGTGGSYEQYF.

This clone was seen more than once but under ten times. V is TRBV2 and J is TRBJ2-2; no clear D. The CDR3 totals 11 residues. Germline loops: CDR1 SNHLY, CDR2 FYNNEI. Trimming cost V 6 bases and J 4 bases, with 3 bases left between them. CDR3 loop: CASSGTGELFF. In DNA, the CDR3 is TGTGCCAGCAGCGGCACCGGGGAGCTGTTTTTT. The full variable domain, in which reference TRBV2 and TRBJ2-2 provide the parts outside the CDR3, is EPEVTQTPSHQVTQMGQEVILRCVPISNHLYFYWYRQILGQKVEFLVSFYNNEISEKSEIFDDQFSVERPDGSNFTLKIRSTKLEDSAMYFCASSGTGELFFGEGSRLTVL.

The chain combines TRBV27 with TRBJ1-4; a weak D match, TRBD1 (5 bases). The CDR3 is made up of 14 amino acids. The germline gives CDR1 MNHEY, CDR2 SMNVEV (reference sequence). V was trimmed by 6 bases and J by 4 bases, leaving 12 bases between them. The CDR3 loop is CASSDTGVNEKLFF. CDR3 bases: TGTGCCAGCAGCGATACGGGGGTTAATGAAAAACTGTTTTTT.